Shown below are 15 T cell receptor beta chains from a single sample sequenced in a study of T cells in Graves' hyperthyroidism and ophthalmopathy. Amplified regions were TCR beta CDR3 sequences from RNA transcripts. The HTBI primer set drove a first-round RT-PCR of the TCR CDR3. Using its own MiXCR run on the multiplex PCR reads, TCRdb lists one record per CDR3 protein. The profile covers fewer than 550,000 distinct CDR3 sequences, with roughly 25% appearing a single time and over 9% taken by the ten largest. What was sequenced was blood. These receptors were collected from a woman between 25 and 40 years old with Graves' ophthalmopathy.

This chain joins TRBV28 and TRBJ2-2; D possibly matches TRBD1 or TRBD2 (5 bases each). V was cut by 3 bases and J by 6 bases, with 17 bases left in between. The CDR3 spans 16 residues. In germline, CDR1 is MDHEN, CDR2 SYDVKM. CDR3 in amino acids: CASSFRDGHKSGELFF. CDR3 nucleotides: TGTGCCAGCAGTTTCCGGGACGGCCATAAATCCGGGGAGCTGTTTTTT.

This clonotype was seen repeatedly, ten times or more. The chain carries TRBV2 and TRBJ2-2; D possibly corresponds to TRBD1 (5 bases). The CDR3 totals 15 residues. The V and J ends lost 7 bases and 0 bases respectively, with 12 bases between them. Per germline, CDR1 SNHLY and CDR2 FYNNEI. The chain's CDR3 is CASKGRTPNTGELFF. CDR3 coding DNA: TGTGCCAGCAAGGGAAGGACACCGAACACCGGGGAGCTGTTTTTT.

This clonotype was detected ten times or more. CDR3 amino acids: CSARRTAKRENIQYF. The CDR3 coding sequence is TGCAGTGCACGCCGGACAGCTAAGAGGGAAAACATTCAGTACTTC. This chain connects TRBV20-1 to TRBJ2-4, with D possibly matching TRBD1 (6 bases). The CDR3 has 15 residues. V was trimmed by 6 bases and J by 5 bases, leaving 20 bases between them. Germline loops: CDR1 DFQATT, CDR2 SNEGSKA (reference sequence).

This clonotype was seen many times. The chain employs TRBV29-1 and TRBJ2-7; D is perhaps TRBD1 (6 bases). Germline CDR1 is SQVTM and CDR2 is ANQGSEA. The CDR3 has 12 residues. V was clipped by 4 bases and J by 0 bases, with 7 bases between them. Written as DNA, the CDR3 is TGCAGCGTTGGACAGGACTCCTACGAGCAGTACTTC. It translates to CSVGQDSYEQYF.

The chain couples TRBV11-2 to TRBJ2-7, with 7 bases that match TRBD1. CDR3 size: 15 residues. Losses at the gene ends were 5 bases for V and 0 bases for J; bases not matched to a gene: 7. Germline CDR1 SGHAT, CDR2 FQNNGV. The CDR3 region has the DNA TGTGCCAGCAGCCGGATACAGGGGCTCTCCTACGAGCAGTACTTC. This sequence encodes CASSRIQGLSYEQYF.

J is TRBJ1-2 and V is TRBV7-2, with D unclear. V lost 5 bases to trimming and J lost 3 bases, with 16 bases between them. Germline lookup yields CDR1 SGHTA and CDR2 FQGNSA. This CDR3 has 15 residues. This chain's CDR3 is CASSPSGFFDYGYTF. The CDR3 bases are TGTGCCAGCAGCCCCTCCGGGTTTTTTGACTATGGCTACACCTTC.

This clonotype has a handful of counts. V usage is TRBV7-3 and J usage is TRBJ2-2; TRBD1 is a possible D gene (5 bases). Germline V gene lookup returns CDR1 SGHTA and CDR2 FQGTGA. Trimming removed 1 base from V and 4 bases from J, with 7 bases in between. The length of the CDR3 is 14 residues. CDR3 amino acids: CASSLIGATGELFF. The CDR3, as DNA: TGTGCCAGCAGCTTAATAGGGGCCACCGGGGAGCTGTTTTTT.

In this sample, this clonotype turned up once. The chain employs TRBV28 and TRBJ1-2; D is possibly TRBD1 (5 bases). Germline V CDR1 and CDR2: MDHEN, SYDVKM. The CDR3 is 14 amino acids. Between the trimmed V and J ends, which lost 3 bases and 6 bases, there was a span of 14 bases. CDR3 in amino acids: CASSFGQGGDGYTF. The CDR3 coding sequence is TGTGCCAGCAGTTTTGGCCAGGGAGGTGATGGCTACACCTTC.

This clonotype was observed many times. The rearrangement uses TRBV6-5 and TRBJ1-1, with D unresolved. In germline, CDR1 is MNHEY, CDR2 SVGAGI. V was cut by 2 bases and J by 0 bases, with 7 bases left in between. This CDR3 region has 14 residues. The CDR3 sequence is CASSYGSVNTEAFF. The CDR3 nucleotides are TGTGCCAGCAGTTACGGTTCAGTGAACACTGAAGCTTTCTTT.

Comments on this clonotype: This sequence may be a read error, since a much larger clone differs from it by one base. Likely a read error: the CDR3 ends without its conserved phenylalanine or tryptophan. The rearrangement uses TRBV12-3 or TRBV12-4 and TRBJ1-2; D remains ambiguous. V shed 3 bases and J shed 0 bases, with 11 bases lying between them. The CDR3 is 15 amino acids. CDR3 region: CASSFGLGANYGYTY. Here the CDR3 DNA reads TGTGCCAGCAGTTTTGGCCTTGGGGCTAACTATGGCTACACCTAC.

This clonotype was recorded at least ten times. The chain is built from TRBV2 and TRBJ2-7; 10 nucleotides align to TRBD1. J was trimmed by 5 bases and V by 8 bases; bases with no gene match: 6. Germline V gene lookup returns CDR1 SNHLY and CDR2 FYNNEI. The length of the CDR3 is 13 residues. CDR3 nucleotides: TGTGCCAGCTCTCGGACAGGGGGACACGAGCAGTACTTC. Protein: CASSRTGGHEQYF. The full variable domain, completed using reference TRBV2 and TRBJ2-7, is EPEVTQTPSHQVTQMGQEVILRCVPISNHLYFYWYRQILGQKVEFLVSFYNNEISEKSEIFDDQFSVERPDGSNFTLKIRSTKLEDSAMYFCASSRTGGHEQYFGPGTRLTVT.

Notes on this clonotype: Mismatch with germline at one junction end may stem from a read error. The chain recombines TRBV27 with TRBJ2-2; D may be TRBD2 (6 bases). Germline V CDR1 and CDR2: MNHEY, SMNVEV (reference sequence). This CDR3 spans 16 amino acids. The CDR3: CASSSTPGEHTGDLFF. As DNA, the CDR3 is TGTGCCAGCAGTTCGACGCCGGGGGAGCACACCGGGGATCTGTTTTTT.

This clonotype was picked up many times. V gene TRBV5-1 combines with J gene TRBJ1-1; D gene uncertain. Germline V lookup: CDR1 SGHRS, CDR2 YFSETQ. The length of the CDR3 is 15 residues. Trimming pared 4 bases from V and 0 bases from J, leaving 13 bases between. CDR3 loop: CASSPPTRMNTEAFF. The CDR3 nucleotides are TGCGCCAGCAGCCCTCCGACCCGGATGAACACTGAAGCTTTCTTT.

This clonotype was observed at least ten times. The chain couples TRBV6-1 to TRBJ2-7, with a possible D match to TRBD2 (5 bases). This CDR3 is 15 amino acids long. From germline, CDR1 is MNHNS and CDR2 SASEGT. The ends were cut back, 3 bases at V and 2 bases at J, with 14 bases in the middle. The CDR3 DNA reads TGTGCCAGCAGTGATGAGGGAATCGGCACCTACGAGCAGTACTTC. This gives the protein CASSDEGIGTYEQYF.

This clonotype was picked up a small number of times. The CDR3 DNA follows: TGTGCCAGCAGTCCACTAGCGATAAACACCGGGGAGCTGTTTTTT. It yields the protein CASSPLAINTGELFF. V is TRBV27 and J is TRBJ2-2; 7 bases fit TRBD2. This CDR3 spans 15 amino acids. Trimming cost V 5 bases and J 2 bases; bases outside gene matches: 5. CDR1 is MNHEY and CDR2 is SMNVEV in the germline V gene (reference sequence).